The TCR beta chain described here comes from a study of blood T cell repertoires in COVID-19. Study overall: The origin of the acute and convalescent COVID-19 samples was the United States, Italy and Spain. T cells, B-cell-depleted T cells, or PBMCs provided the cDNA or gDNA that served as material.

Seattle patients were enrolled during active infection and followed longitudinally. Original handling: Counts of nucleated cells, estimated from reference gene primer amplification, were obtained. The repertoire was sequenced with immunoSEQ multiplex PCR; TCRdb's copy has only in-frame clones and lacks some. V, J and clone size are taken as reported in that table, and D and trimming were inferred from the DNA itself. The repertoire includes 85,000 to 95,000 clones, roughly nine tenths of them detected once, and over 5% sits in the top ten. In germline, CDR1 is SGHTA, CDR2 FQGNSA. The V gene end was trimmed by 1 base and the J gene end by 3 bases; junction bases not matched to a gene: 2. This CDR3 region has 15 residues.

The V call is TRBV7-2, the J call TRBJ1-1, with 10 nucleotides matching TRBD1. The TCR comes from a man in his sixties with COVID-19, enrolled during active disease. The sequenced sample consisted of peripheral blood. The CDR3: CASSLVGTGDTEAFF. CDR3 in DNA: TGTGCCAGCAGCTTAGTCGGGACAGGGGACACTGAAGCTTTCTTT.